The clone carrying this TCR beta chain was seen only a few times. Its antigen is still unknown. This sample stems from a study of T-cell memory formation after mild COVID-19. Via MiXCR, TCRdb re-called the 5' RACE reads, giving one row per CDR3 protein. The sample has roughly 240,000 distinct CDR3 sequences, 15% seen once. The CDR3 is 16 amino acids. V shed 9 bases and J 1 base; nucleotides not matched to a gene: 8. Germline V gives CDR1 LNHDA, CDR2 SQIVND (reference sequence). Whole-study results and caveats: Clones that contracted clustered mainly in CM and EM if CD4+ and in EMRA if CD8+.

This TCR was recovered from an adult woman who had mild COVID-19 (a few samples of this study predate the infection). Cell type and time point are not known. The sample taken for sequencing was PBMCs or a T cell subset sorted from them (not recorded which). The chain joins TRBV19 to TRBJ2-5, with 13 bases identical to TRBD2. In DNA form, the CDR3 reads TGTGCCAGCACCAGGGGGACTAGCGGGACCCAAGAGACCCAGTACTTC. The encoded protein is CASTRGTSGTQETQYF.